This entry describes one TCR beta chain. Its antigen remains unknown. These data come from a study of shared clonotypes between healthy human individuals. Study observations and caveats: Clonotype sharing levels among donors were expected to vary with sequencing depth.

The authors distributed each subset's genomic DNA evenly over several immunoSEQ plates. Assay used: immunoSEQ multiplex PCR; TCRdb lists only in-frame clones, some missing. The data hold about 470,000 clones, with 70% to 80% observed a single time. Within Nashville, Tennessee resided all donors, each a Caucasian adult. The receptor was derived from a middle-aged woman in good health. Some clones in this sample may be carry-over from other donors' samples. The sequencing sample was made of PBMCs.

The CDR3 nucleotides are TGTGCCAGCAGCTTAGTGTTCCTAGCTCATCAACCCCACGAGCAGTACTTC. Translating it yields CASSLVFLAHQPHEQYF. The chain has TRBV11-2 and TRBJ2-7, with a tentative D call TRBD2 (5 bases). CDR3 length: 17 amino acids. The V gene's germline CDR1 is SGHAT and CDR2 FQNNGV. V shed 1 base and J shed 5 bases, with 21 bases lying between them.